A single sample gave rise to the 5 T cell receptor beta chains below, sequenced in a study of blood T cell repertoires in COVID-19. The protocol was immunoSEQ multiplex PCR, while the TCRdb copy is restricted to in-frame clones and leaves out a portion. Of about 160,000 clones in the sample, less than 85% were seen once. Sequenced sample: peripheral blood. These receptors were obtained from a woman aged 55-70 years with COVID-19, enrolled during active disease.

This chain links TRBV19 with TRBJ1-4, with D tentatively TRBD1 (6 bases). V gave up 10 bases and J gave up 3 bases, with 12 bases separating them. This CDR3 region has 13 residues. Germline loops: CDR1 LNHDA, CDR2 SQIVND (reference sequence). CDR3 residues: CAKHRVANEKLFF. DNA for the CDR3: TGTGCCAAACACAGGGTCGCTAATGAAAAACTGTTTTTT. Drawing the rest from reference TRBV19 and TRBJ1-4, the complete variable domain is DGGITQSPKYLFRKEGQNVTLSCEQNLNHDAMYWYRQDPGQGLRLIYYSQIVNDFQKGDIAEGYSVSREKKESFPLTVTSAQKNPTAFYLCAKHRVANEKLFFGSGTQLSVL.

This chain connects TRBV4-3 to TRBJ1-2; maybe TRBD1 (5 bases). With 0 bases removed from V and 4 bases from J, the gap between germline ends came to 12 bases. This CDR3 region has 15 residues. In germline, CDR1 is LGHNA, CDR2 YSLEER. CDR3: CASSQDGGVGYGYTF. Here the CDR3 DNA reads TGCGCCAGCAGCCAAGATGGAGGGGTCGGCTATGGCTACACCTTC.

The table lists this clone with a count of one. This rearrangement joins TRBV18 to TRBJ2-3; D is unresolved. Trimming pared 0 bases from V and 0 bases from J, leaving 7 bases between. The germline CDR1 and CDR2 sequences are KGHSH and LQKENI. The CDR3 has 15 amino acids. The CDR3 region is CASSPPRSSTDTQYF. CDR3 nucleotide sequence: TGTGCCAGCTCACCACCCAGATCTAGCACAGATACGCAGTATTTT.

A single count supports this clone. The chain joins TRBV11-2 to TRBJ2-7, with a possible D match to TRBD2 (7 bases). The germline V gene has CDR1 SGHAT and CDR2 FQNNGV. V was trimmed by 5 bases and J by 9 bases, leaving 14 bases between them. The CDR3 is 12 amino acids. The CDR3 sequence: CASSKGGEPQYV. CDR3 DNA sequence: TGTGCCAGCAGCAAAGGGGGGGAGCCGCAGTACGTC.

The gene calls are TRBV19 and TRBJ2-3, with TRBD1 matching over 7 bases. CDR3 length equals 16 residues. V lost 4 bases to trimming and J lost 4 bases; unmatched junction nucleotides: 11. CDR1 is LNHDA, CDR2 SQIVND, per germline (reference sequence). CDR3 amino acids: CASSNPQGFPSDTQYF. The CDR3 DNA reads TGTGCCAGTAGTAACCCACAGGGGTTCCCCTCAGATACGCAGTATTTT.